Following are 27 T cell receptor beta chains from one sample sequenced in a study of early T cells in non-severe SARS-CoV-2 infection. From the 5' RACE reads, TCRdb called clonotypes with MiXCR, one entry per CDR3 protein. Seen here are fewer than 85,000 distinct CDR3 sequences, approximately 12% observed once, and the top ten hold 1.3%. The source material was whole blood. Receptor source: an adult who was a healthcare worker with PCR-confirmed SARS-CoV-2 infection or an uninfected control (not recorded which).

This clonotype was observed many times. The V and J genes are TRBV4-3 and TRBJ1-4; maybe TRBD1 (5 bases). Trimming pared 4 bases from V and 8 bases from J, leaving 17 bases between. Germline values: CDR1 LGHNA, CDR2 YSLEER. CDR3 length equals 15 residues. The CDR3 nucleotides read TGCGCCAGCAGCCGGAACGGTCTAAGGGACGAAAAACTGTTTTTT. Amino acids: CASSRNGLRDEKLFF.

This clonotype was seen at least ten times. CDR3 residues: CASRDQVHAGYGYTF. The CDR3 DNA is TGTGCCAGCAGAGATCAGGTTCATGCTGGCTATGGCTACACCTTC. The chain carries TRBV28 and TRBJ1-2, with unresolved D. Between the trimmed V and J ends, which lost 6 bases and 4 bases, there was a span of 18 bases. Per germline, CDR1 MDHEN and CDR2 SYDVKM. The CDR3 extends over 15 amino acids.

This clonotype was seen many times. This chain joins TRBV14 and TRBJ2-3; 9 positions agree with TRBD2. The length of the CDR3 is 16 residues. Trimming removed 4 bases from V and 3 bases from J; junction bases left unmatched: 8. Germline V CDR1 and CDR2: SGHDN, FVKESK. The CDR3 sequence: CASSPFASGTTDTQYF. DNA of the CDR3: TGTGCCAGCAGCCCCTTTGCTAGCGGGACTACAGATACGCAGTATTTT.

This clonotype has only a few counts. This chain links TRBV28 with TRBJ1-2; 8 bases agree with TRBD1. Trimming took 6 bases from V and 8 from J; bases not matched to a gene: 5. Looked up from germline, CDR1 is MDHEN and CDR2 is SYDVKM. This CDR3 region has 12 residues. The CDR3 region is CASSQGAGGYTF. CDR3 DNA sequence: TGTGCCAGCAGCCAGGGGGCAGGAGGCTACACCTTC.

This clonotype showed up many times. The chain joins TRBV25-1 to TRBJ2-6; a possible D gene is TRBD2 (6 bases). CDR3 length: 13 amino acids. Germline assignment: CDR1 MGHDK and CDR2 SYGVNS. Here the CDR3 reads CAHGGSGANVLTF. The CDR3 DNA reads TGTGCTCACGGGGGCTCTGGGGCCAACGTCCTGACTTTC. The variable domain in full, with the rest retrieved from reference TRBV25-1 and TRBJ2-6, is EADIYQTPRYLVIGTGKKITLECSQTMGHDKMYWYQQDPGMELHLIHYSYGVNSTEKGDLSSESTVSRIRTEHFPLTLESARPSHTSQYLCAHGGSGANVLTFGAGSRLTVL.

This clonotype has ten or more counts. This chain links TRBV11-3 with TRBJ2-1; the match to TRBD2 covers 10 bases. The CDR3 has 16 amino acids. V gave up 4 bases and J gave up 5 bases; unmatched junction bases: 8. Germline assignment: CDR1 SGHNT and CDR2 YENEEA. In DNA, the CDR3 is TGTGCCAGCAGCTCCTCCCTAGCGGGAGAGAACAATGAGCAGTTCTTC. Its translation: CASSSSLAGENNEQFF.

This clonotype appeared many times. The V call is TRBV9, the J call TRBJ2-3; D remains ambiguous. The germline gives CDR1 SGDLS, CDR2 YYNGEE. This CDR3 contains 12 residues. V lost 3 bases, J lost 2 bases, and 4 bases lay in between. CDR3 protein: CASSGDTDTQYF. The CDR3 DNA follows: TGTGCCAGCAGCGGTGACACAGATACGCAGTATTTT. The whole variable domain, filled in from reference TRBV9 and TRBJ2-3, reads DSGVTQTPKHLITATGQRVTLRCSPRSGDLSVYWYQQSLDQGLQFLIQYYNGEERAKGNILERFSAQQFPDLHSELNLSSLELGDSALYFCASSGDTDTQYFGPGTRLTVL.

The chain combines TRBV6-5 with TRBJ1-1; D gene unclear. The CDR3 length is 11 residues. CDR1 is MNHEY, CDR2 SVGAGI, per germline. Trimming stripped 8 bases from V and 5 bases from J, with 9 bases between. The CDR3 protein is CASESGTEAFF. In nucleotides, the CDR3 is TGTGCCAGCGAAAGCGGGACTGAAGCTTTCTTT.

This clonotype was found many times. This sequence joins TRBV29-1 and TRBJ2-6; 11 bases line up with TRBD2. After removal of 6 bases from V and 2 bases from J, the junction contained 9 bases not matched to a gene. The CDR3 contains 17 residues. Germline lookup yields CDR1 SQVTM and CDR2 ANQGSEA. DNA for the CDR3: TGCAGCGTGTATACCCTAGCGGGGGGTGCTGGGGCCAACGTCCTGACTTTC. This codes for CSVYTLAGGAGANVLTF.

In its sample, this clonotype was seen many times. The CDR3 DNA is TGTGCCTGGAGTACCACGTGGGTTTACGAGCAGTACTTC. Residues: CAWSTTWVYEQYF. The genes are TRBV30 and TRBJ2-7; no clear D. Germline V CDR1 and CDR2: GTSNPN, SVGIG (reference sequence). The length of the CDR3 is 13 residues. Trimming cost V 2 bases and J 4 bases, with 12 bases left between them. The variable domain in full, completed from reference TRBV30 and TRBJ2-7, reads SQTIHQWPATLVQPVGSPLSLECTVEGTSNPNLYWYRQAAGRGLQLLFYSVGIGQISSEVPQNLSASRPQDRQFILSSKKLLLSDSGFYLCAWSTTWVYEQYFGPGTRLTVT.

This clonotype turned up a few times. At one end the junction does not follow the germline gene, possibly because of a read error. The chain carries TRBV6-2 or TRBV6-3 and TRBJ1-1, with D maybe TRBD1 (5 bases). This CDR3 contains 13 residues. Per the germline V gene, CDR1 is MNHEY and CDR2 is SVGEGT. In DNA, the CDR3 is TGTGCCAGCCGGGGGGTTGTGAAGACTGAAGCTTTCTTT. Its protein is CASRGVVKTEAFF.

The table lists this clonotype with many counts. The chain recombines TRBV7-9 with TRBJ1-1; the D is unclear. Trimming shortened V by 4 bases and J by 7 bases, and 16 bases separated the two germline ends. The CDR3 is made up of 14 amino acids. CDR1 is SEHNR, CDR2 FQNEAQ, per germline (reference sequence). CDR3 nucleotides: TGTGCCAGCAGCTCCGTGCGGGCCACCGGTGAAGCTTTCTTT. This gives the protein CASSSVRATGEAFF.

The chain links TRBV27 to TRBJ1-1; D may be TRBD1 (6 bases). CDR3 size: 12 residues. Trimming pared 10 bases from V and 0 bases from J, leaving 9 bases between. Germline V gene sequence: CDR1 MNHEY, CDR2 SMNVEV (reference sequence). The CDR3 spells CATRGMNTEAFF. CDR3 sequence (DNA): TGTGCCACCAGGGGCATGAACACTGAAGCTTTCTTT.

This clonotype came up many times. CDR3 coding DNA: TGTGCCAGCAGTTCCCGGACTAGCGGGAGGCCCGAAGCAACCTACAATGAGCAGTTCTTC. Its translation: CASSSRTSGRPEATYNEQFF. The rearrangement uses TRBV6-2 or TRBV6-3 and TRBJ2-1; 14 bases line up with TRBD2. Per germline, CDR1 MNHEY and CDR2 SVGEGT. Trimming took 4 bases from V and 2 from J; bases not matched to a gene: 13. This CDR3 has 20 residues.

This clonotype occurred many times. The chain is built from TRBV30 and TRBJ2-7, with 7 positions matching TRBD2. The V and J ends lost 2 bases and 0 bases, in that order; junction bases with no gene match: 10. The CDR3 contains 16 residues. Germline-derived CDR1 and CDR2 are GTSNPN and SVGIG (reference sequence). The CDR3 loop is CAWSSGAGTYSYEQYF. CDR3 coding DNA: TGTGCCTGGAGTTCTGGAGCGGGGACCTACTCCTACGAGCAGTACTTC.

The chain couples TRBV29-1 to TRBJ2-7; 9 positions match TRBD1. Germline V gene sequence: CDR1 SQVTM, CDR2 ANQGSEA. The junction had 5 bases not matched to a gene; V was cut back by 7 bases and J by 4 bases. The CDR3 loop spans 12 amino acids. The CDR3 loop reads CSGGTGYYEQYF. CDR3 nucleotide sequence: TGCAGCGGCGGGACAGGGTATTACGAGCAGTACTTC.

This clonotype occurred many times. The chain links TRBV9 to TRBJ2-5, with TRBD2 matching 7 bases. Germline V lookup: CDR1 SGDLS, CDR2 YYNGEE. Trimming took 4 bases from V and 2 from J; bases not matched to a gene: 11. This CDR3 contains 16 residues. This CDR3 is CASSTSPGLVQETQYF. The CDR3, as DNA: TGTGCCAGCAGCACCAGTCCCGGACTAGTACAAGAGACCCAGTACTTC.

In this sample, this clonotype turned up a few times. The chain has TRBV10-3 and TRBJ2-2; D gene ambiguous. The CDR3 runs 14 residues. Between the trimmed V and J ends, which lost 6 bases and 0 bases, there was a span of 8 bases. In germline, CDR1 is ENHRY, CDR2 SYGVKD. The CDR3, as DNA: TGTGCCATCAGGCAGAACGCGAACACCGGGGAGCTGTTTTTT. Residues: CAIRQNANTGELFF.

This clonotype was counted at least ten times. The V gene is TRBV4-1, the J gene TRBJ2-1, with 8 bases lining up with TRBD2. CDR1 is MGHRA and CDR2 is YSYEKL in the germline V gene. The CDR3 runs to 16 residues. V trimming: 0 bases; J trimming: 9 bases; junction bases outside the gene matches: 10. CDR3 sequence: CASSQDTAGVSTEQFF. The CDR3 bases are TGCGCCAGCAGCCAAGATACAGCGGGAGTATCGACTGAGCAGTTCTTC.

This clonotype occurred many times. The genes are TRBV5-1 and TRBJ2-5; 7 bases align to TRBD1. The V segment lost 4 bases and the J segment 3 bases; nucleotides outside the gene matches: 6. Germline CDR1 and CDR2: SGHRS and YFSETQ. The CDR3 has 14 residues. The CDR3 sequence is CASSVDRTEETQYF. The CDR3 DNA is TGCGCCAGCAGCGTGGACAGGACAGAAGAGACCCAGTACTTC. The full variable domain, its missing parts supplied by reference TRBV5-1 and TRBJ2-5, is KAGVTQTPRYLIKTRGQQVTLSCSPISGHRSVSWYQQTPGQGLQFLFEYFSETQRNKGNFPGRFSGRQFSNSRSEMNVSTLELGDSALYLCASSVDRTEETQYFGPGTRLLVL.

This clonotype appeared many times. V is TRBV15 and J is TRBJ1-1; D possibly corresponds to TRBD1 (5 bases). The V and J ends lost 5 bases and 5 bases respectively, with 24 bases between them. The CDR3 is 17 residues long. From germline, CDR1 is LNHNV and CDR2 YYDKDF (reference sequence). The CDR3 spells CATSSRQLFDRRTEAFF. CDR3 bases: TGTGCCACCAGCTCACGACAGCTCTTCGACCGACGGACTGAAGCTTTCTTT.

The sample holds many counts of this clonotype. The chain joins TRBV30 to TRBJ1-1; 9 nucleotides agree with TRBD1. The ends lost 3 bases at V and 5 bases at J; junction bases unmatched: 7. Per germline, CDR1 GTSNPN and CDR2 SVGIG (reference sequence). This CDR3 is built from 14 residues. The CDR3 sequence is CAWRDRGRKTEAFF. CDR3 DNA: TGTGCCTGGAGGGACAGGGGAAGAAAAACTGAAGCTTTCTTT.

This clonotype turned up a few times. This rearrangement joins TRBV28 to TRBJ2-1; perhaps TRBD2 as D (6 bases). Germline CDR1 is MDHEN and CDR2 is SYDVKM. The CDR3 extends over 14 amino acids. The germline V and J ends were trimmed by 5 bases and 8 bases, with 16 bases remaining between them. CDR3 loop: CASSPGLRGYEQFF. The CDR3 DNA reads TGTGCCAGCAGTCCGGGACTCCGAGGGTATGAGCAGTTCTTC.

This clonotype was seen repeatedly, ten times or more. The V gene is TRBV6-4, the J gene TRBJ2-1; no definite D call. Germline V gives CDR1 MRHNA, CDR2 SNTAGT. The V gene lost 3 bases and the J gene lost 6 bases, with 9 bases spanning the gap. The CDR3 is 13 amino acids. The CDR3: CASSDRDTNEQFF. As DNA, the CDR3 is TGTGCCAGCAGTGATCGAGATACCAATGAGCAGTTCTTC.

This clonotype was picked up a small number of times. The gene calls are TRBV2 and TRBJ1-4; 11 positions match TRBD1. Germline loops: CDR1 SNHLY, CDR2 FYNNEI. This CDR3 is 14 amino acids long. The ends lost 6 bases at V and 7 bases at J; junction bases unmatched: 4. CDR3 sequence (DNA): TGTGCCAGCAGCGGACAGGGGGCGACTGAAAAACTGTTTTTT. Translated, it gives CASSGQGATEKLFF.

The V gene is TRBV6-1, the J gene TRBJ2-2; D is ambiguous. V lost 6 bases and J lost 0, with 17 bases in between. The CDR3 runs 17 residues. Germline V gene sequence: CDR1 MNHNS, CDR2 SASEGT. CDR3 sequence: CASRRKRSNSNTGELFF. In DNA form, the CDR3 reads TGTGCCAGCAGGAGAAAGCGCAGCAACTCGAACACCGGGGAGCTGTTTTTT.

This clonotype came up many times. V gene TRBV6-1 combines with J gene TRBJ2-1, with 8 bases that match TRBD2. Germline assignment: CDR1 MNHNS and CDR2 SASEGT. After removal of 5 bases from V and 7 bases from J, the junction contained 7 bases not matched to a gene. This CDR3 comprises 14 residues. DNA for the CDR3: TGTGCCAGCAGTAGTCCGCGGGAGGTGAATGAGCAGTTCTTC. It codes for CASSSPREVNEQFF.